The clone carrying this T cell receptor beta chain was picked up many times. The CDR3 covers 17 residues. Trimming took 6 bases from V and 5 from J, leaving 22 bases between them. Germline CDR1 and CDR2: MRHNA and SNTAGT. This sample was included in a study of T cells of healthy individuals. TCRdb recomputed calls from the 5' RACE reads with MiXCR, one row per CDR3 protein. Among around 83,000 distinct CDR3 sequences listed, roughly 5.1% were seen once. The chain is built from TRBV6-4 and TRBJ2-2; tentatively, D is TRBD2 (6 bases). The source of this sequence is a female donor in good health. In nucleotides, the CDR3 is TGTGCCAGCAGCCTTATCTATTTAGGCGGGAAGACCGGGGAGCTGTTTTTT. It encodes CASSLIYLGGKTGELFF.